This TCR beta chain was documented in a study of blood T cell repertoires in COVID-19. Study background: The samples span acute and convalescent COVID-19 from the United States, Italy and Spain. PBMCs, B-cell-depleted T cells, or T cells were the source of the cDNA or gDNA that made up the material.

The CDR3 has 14 amino acids. Trimming pared 2 bases from V and 7 bases from J, leaving 14 bases between. CDR1 and CDR2 (germline): MNHNS, SASEGT. Authors' methods: It was from reference gene primer amplification that nucleated cell counts were estimated. Libraries were prepared by immunoSEQ multiplex PCR; TCRdb keeps only in-frame clonotypes and omits some of them. V, J and clone size are those of that table, while D and trimming were read from the DNA. The table shows about 200,000 clones, with roughly 88% occurring only once. The sequence was obtained from a man aged 40-49 years with acute COVID-19. This chain connects TRBV6-1 to TRBJ1-2, with D possibly being TRBD1 (5 bases). The specimen was PBMCs or T cells enriched from blood (not recorded which). This CDR3 reads CASSEILGEGGYTF. In nucleotides, the CDR3 is TGTGCCAGCAGTGAAATCCTAGGGGAAGGTGGCTACACCTTC.